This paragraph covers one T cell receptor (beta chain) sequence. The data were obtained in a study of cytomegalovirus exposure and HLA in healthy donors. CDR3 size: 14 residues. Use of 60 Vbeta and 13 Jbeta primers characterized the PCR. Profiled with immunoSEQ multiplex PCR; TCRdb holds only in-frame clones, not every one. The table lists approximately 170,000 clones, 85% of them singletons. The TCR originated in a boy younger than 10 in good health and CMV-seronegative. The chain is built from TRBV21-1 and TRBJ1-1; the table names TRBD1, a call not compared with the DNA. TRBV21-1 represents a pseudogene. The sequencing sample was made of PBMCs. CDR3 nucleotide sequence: TGTGCCAGCAACATTCAGACAGGGTTCACTGAAGCTTTCTTT. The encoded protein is CASNIQTGFTEAFF.